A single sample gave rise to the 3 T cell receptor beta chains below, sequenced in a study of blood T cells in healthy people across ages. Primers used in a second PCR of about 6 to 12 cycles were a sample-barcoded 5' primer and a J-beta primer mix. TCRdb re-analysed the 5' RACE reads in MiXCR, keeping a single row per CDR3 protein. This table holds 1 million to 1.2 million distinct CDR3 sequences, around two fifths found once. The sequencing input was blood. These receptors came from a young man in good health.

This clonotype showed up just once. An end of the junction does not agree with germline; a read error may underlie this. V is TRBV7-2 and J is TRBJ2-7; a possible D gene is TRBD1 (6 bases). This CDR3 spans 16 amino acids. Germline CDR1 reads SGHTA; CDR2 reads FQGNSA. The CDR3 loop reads CASSLSRAGAIYEPYF. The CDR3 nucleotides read TGTGCCAGCAGCTTATCCCGCGCAGGGGCTATCTACGAGCCGTACTTC.

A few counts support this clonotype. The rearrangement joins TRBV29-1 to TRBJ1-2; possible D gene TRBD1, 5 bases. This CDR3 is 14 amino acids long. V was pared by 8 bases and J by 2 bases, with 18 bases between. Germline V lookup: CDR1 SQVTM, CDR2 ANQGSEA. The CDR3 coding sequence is TGCAGCACTAGGGGTGCTAGGCGAAACTATGGCTACACCTTC. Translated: CSTRGARRNYGYTF.

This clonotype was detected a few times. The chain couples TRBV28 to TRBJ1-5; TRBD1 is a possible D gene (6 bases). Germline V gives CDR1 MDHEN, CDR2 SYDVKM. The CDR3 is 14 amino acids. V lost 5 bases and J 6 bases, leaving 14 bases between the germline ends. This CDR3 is CASSPSDSGQPQHF. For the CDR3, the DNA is TGTGCCAGCAGTCCCTCGGACAGTGGTCAGCCCCAGCATTTT.